This T cell receptor (beta chain) was retrieved from a study of blood T cell repertoires in COVID-19. Study context: Donors in the United States, Italy and Spain gave samples during acute or convalescent COVID-19.

With 5 bases clipped from V and 8 bases from J, the junction kept 8 bases outside the gene matches. CDR3 length: 16 amino acids. CDR1 and CDR2 (germline): SGHNT, YYREEE (reference sequence). This clone appeared once. Authors' analysis steps: Amplification of reference gene primers provided the estimated nucleated cell counts. Profiled with immunoSEQ multiplex PCR; TCRdb holds only in-frame clones, not every one. V, J and clone size are those of that table, while D and trimming were read from the DNA. Of over 450,000 clones listed, 85% to 90% are singletons. The TCR originated in a man younger than 35 with COVID-19, enrolled during active disease. The V call is TRBV5-4, the J call TRBJ2-4, with TRBD2 matching 15 bases. Input material: peripheral blood. The CDR3 nucleotides are TGTGCCAGCAGTTATGGACTAGCGGGGGGGCCGTACATTCAGTACTTC. Its protein is CASSYGLAGGPYIQYF. The full variable domain, rest sourced from reference TRBV5-4 and TRBJ2-4, is ETGVTQSPTHLIKTRGQQVTLRCSSQSGHNTVSWYQQALGQGPQFIFQYYREEENGRGNFPPRFSGLQFPNYSSELNVNALELDDSALYLCASSYGLAGGPYIQYFGAGTRLSVL.